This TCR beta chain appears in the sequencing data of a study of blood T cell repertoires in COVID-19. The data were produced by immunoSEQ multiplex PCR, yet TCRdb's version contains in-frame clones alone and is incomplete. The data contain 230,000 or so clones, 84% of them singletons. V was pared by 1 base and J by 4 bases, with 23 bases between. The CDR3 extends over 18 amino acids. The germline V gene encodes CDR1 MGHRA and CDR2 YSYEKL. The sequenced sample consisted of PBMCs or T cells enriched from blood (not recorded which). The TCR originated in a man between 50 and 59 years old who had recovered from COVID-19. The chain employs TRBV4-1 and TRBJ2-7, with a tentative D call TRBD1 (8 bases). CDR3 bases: TGCGCCAGCAGCCAAGGGTACACAGGGGGGGGAGTCCCTTACGAGCAGTACTTC. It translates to CASSQGYTGGGVPYEQYF.